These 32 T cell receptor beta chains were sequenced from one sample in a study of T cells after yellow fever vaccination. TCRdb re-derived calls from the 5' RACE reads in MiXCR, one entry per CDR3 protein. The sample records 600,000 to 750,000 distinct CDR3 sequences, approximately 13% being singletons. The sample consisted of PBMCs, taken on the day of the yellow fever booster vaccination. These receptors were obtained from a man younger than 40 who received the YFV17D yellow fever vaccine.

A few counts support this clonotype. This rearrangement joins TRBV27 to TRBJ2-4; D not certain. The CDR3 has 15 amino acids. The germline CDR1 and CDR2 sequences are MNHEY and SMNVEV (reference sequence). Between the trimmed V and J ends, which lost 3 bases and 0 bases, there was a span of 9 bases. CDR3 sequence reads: CASSLWRIAKNIQYF. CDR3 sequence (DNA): TGTGCCAGCAGTTTGTGGCGGATAGCCAAAAACATTCAGTACTTC.

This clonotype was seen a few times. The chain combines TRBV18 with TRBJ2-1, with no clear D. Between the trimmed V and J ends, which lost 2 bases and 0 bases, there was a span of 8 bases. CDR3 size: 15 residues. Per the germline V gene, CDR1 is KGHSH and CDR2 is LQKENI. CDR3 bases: TGTGCCAGCTCACCATTATCCAGCTCCTACAATGAGCAGTTCTTC. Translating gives CASSPLSSSYNEQFF.

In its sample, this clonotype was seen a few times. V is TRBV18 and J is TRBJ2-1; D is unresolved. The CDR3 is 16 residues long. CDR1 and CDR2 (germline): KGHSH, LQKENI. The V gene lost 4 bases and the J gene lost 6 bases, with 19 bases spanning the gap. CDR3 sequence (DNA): TGTGCCAGCTCACACCCCACCCGGTCTAGTTCCAATGAGCAGTTCTTC. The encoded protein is CASSHPTRSSSNEQFF.

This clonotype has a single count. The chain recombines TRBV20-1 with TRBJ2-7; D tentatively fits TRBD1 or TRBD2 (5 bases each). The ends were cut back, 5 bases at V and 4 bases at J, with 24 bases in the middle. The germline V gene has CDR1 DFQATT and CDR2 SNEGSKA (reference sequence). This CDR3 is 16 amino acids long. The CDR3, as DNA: TGCAGTGCTCTCCCTCCCCTCGGGACGGAAGTTTACGAGCAGTACTTC. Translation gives CSALPPLGTEVYEQYF.

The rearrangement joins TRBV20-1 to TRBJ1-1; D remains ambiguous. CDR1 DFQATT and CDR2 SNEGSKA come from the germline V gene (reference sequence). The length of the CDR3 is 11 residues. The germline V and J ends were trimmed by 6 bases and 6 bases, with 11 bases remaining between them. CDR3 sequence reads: CSAVPPAEAFF. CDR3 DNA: TGCAGTGCCGTACCCCCCGCTGAAGCTTTCTTT.

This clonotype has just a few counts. Here the CDR3 DNA reads TGTGCCAGCAGCGACCTTAGAGCGGGAGGGCTGGAGACCCAGTACTTC. This codes for CASSDLRAGGLETQYF. The V call is TRBV9, the J call TRBJ2-5, with 10 bases lining up with TRBD2. CDR3 length: 16 residues. The ends lost 3 bases at V and 5 bases at J; junction bases unmatched: 10. Germline CDR1 is SGDLS and CDR2 is YYNGEE.

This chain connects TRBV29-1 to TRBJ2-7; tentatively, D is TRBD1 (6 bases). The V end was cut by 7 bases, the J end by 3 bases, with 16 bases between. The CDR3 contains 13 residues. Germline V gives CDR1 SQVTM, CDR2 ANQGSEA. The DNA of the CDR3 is TGCAGCGCCCGAGGGGGAGAATACTACGAGCAGTACTTC. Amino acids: CSARGGEYYEQYF.

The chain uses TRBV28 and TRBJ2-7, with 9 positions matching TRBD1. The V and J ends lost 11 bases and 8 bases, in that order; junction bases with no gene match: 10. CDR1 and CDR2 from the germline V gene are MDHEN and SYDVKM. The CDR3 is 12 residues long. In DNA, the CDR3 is TGTGCCGCGCGGGGGACAGGGATCAAGCAGTACTTC. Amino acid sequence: CAARGTGIKQYF.

In DNA, the CDR3 is TGCAGCGCTGGAAGGGAGACCCAGTACTTC. Translated: CSAGRETQYF. The rearrangement uses TRBV29-1 and TRBJ2-5; D ambiguous. CDR3 size: 10 residues. Germline V gene data show CDR1 as SQVTM and CDR2 as ANQGSEA. Trimming removed 7 bases at V and 5 bases at J, with 8 bases between.

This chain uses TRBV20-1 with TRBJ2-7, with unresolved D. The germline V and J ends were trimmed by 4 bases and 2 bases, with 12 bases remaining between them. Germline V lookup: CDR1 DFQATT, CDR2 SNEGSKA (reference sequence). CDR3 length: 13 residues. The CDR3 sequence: CSATTVSTYEQYF. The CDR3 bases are TGCAGTGCTACGACGGTCTCTACCTACGAGCAGTACTTC.

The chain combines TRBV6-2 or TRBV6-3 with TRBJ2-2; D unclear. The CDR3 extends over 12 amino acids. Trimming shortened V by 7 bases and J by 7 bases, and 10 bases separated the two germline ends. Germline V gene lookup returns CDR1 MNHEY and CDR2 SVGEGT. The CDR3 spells CASTQSGGELFF. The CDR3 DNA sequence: TGTGCCAGCACACAATCGGGCGGGGAGCTGTTTTTT.

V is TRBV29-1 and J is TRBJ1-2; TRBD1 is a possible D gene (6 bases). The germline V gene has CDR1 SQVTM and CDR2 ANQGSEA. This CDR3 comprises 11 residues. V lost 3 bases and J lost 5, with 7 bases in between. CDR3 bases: TGCAGCGTTGAGGGGGCGTATGGCTACACCTTC. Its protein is CSVEGAYGYTF.

The CDR3 sequence: CASSGLGASEQYF. The CDR3 region has the DNA TGTGCCAGCAGCGGCCTGGGAGCGTCCGAGCAGTACTTC. The chain joins TRBV7-2 to TRBJ2-7; D is perhaps TRBD2 (5 bases). V was shortened by 5 bases and J by 6 bases, with 14 bases between the two germline ends. This CDR3 spans 13 amino acids. CDR1 is SGHTA and CDR2 is FQGNSA in the germline V gene.

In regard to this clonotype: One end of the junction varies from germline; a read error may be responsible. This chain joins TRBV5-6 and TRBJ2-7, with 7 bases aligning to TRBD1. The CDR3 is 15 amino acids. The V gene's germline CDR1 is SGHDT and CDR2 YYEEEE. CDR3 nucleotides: TGTGCCACCAGCTTAGGGGGCGGAAGCTCCTACGAGCAGTACTTC. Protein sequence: CATSLGGGSSYEQYF.

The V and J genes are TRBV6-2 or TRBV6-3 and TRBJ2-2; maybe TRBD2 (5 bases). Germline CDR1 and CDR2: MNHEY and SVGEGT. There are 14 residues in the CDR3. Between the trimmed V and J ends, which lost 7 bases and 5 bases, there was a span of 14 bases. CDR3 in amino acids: CASNPESGTGELFF. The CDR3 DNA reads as TGTGCCAGCAATCCCGAATCGGGGACCGGGGAGCTGTTTTTT.

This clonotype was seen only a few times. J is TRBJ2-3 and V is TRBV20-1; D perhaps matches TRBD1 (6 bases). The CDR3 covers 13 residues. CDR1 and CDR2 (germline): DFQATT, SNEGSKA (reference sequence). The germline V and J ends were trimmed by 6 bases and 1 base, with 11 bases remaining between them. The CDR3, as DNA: TGCAGTGCAAACTCAGGGGGCACAGATACGCAGTATTTT. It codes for CSANSGGTDTQYF.

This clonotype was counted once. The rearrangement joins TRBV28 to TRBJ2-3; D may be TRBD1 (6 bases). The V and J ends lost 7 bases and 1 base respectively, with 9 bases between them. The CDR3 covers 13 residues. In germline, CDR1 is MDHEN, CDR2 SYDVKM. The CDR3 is CASNRVGTDTQYF. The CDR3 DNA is TGTGCCAGCAACAGGGTGGGCACAGATACGCAGTATTTT.

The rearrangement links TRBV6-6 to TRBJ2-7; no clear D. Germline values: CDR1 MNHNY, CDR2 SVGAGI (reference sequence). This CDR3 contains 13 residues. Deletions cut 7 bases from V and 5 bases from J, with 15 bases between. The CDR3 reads CASNNPVIHEQYF. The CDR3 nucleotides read TGTGCCAGCAACAACCCCGTGATCCACGAGCAGTACTTC.

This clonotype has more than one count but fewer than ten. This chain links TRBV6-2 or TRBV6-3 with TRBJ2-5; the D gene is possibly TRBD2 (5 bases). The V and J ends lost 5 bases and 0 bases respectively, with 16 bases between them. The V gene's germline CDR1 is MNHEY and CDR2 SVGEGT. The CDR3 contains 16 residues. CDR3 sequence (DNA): TGTGCCAGCAGTCTACTAGGCGCCCTGTACCAAGAGACCCAGTACTTC. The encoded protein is CASSLLGALYQETQYF.

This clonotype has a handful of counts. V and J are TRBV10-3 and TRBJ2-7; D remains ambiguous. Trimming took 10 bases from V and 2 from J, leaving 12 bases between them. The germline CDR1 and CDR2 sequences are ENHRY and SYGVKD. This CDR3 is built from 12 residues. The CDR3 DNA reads TGTGCCACCCAGGACGGAGCCTACGAGCAGTACTTC. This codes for CATQDGAYEQYF.

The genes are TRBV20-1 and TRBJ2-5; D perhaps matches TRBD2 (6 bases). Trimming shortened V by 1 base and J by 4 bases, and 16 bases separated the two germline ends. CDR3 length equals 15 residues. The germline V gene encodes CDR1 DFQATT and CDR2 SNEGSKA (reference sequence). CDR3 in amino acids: CSARGGVEIGETQYF. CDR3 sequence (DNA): TGCAGTGCTAGAGGGGGGGTCGAAATCGGAGAGACCCAGTACTTC.

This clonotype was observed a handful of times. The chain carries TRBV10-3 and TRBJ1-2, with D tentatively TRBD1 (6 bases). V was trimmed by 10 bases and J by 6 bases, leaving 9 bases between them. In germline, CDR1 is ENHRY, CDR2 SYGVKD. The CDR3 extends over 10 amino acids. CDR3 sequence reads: CASRDNGYTF. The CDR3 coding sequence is TGTGCCAGCCGGGACAATGGCTACACCTTC.

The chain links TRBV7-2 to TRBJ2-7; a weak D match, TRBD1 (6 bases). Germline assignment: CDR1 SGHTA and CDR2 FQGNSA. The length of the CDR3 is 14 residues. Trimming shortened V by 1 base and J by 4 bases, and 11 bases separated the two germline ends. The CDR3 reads CASSLGRQAYEQYF. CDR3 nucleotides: TGTGCCAGCAGCTTAGGGAGACAGGCTTACGAGCAGTACTTC. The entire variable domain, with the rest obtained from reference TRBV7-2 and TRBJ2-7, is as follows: GAGVSQSPSNKVTEKGKDVELRCDPISGHTALYWYRQSLGQGLEFLIYFQGNSAPDKSGLPSDRFSAERTGGSVSTLTIQRTQQEDSAVYLCASSLGRQAYEQYFGPGTRLTVT.

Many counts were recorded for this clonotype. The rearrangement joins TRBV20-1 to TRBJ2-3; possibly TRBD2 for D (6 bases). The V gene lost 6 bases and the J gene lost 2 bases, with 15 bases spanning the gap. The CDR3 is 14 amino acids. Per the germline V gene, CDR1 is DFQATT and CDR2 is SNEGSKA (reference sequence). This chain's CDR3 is CSAKEEGNTDTQYF. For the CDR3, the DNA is TGCAGTGCCAAAGAGGAGGGGAACACAGATACGCAGTATTTT.

CDR3 DNA sequence: TGTGCCAGCAGACGATCGGCCCAGGGAGAGACCCAGTACTTC. The encoded protein is CASRRSAQGETQYF. The genes are TRBV6-1 and TRBJ2-5; D is perhaps TRBD1 (5 bases). Germline V gene lookup returns CDR1 MNHNS and CDR2 SASEGT. The CDR3 has 14 amino acids. Deletions cut 6 bases from V and 4 bases from J, with 15 bases between.

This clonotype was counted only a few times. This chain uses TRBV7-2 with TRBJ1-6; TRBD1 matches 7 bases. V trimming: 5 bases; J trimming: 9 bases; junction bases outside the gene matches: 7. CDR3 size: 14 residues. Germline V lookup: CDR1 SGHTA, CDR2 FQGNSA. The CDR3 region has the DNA TGTGCCAGCAGCCACGGGACAGATACTTCACCCCTCCACTTT. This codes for CASSHGTDTSPLHF.

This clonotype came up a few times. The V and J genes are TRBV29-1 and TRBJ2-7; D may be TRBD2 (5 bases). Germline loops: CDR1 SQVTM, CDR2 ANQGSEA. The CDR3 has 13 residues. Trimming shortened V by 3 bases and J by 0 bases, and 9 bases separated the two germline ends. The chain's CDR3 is CSVEDFTSYEQYF. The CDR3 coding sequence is TGCAGCGTTGAGGACTTCACCTCCTACGAGCAGTACTTC.

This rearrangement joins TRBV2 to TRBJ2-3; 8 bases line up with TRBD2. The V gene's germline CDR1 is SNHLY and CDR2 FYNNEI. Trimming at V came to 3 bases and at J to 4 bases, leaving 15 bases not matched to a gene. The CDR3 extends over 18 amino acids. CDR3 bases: TGTGCCAGCAGTGACGATCCACGGGAGGGCCCAGGGGCAGATACGCAGTATTTT. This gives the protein CASSDDPREGPGADTQYF.

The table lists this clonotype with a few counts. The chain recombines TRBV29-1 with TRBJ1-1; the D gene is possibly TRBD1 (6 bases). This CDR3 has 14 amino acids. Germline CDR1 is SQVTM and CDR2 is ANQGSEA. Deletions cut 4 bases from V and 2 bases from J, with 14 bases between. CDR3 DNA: TGCAGCGTTGGGAGGGGCGGGGGCAACACTGAAGCTTTCTTT. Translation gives CSVGRGGGNTEAFF.

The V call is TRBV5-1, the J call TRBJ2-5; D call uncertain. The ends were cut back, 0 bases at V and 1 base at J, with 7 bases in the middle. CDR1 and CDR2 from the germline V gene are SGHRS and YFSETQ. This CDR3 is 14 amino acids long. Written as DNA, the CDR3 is TGCGCCAGCAGCTTGGTGGCCCTCCAAGAGACCCAGTACTTC. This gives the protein CASSLVALQETQYF.

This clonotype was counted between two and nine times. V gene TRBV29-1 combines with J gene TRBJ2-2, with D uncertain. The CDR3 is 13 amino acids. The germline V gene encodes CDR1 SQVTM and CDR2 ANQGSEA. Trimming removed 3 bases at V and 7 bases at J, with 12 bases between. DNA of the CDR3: TGCAGCGTTGACAGCGAGGTCATCGGGGAGCTGTTTTTT. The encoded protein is CSVDSEVIGELFF.

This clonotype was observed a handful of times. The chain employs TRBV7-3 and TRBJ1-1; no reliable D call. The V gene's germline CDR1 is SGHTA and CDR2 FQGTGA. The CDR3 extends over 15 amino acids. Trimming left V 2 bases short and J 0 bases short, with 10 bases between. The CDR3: CASSLPAVMNTEAFF. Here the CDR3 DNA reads TGTGCCAGCAGCTTACCGGCCGTTATGAACACTGAAGCTTTCTTT.